This TCR beta chain derives from a study of blood T cell repertoires in COVID-19. Across the study: COVID-19 samples, acute and convalescent, were from the United States, Italy and Spain. PBMCs, B-cell-depleted T cells, or T cells were the source of the cDNA or gDNA that made up the material.

CDR1 and CDR2 (germline): SNHLY, FYNNEI. V dropped 6 bases and J dropped 9; count of bases not matched to a gene: 8. The CDR3 loop spans 13 amino acids. In the original analysis: Estimated nucleated cell counts came from reference gene primer amplification. Method: immunoSEQ multiplex PCR; TCRdb's copy keeps in-frame clones and lacks some. V, J and clone size are taken as reported in that table, and D and trimming were inferred from the DNA itself. The sample holds around 230,000 clones; more than 65% are singletons and the top ten take approximately 2.3%. The rearrangement joins TRBV2 to TRBJ2-4; 7 positions match TRBD2. The sample taken for sequencing was peripheral blood. The TCR comes from a man aged 35 to 55 who had recovered from COVID-19. CDR3 nucleotides: TGTGCCAGCAGGGCCACAAGGGAGGGCATTCAGTACTTC. This codes for CASRATREGIQYF.